The source of this T cell receptor (beta chain) is a study of shared clonotypes between healthy human individuals. CD45RO-negative cells were positively selected for CCR7, leaving out terminally differentiated effector memory CD45RA+ cells. This CDR3 has 16 residues. V lost 4 bases and J lost 2; bases outside the gene matches: 5. Germline V gene lookup returns CDR1 ENHRY and CDR2 SYGVKD. The assay was immunoSEQ multiplex PCR, and TCRdb's table has in-frame clones only and misses some. The sample contains hundreds of thousands of clones, 95% to 98% of which appear only once. The sample consisted of naive CD8+ T cells sorted from blood. The receptor comes from a man aged 25-45 years in good health. The rearrangement uses TRBV10-3 and TRBJ2-7; TRBD2 agrees at 13 bases. CDR3 DNA: TGTGCCATCAGTGGTTCCGGGACTAGCGGGACCTACGAGCAGTACTTC. This gives the protein CAISGSGTSGTYEQYF.